This passage covers 23 T cell receptor beta chains from one sample sequenced in a study of T-cell reconstitution after alpha-beta-depleted transplantation in children. Unique molecular identifiers were built into the TCRbeta library. Each CDR3 protein is one row after TCRdb ran MiXCR on the PCR reads. The profile shows approximately 190,000 distinct CDR3 sequences, around 7.7% of them singletons. Sample: PBMCs, mostly from graft donor cells, taken 360 days after TCRalphabeta/CD19-depleted stem cell transplant. The origin of the receptors is a male patient aged 2-10 years who had a stem cell transplant for acute myeloid leukemia, so the T cells may come from the graft donor.

The rearrangement uses TRBV12-3 or TRBV12-4 and TRBJ2-1, with 8 bases lining up with TRBD1. With 4 bases clipped from V and 0 bases from J, the junction kept 5 bases outside the gene matches. The CDR3 sequence is 16 residues long. CDR3 residues: CASSSTGASSYNEQFF. The CDR3 DNA sequence: TGTGCCAGCAGTTCGACAGGGGCCAGCTCCTACAATGAGCAGTTCTTC.

This clonotype was observed a handful of times. The chain links TRBV12-3 or TRBV12-4 to TRBJ2-3, with D perhaps TRBD1 or TRBD2 (6 bases each). The ends were cut back, 3 bases at V and 6 bases at J, with 13 bases in the middle. This CDR3 comprises 14 residues. The CDR3 spells CASSFNGGRDTQYF. The CDR3 DNA sequence: TGTGCCAGCAGTTTCAATGGGGGGCGCGATACGCAGTATTTT.

The chain has TRBV5-1 and TRBJ1-2, with 10 nucleotides matching TRBD1. CDR1 is SGHRS and CDR2 is YFSETQ in the germline V gene. CDR3 length: 15 amino acids. With V trimmed by 0 bases and J by 5 bases, 4 bases remained unmatched. CDR3 nucleotide sequence: TGCGCCAGCAGCTTGGGACAGGGGGCAGAATATGGCTACACCTTC. This codes for CASSLGQGAEYGYTF.

This clonotype was counted ten times or more. The gene calls are TRBV4-2 and TRBJ2-7, with D possibly matching TRBD2 (5 bases). Germline CDR1 is LGHNA and CDR2 is YNFKEQ. The V end was cut by 4 bases, the J end by 2 bases, with 12 bases between. CDR3 size: 14 residues. In DNA, the CDR3 is TGTGCCAGCAGCCCCCTTGAGGGCCCCTACGAGCAGTACTTC. It is translated as CASSPLEGPYEQYF.

A few counts support this clonotype. The J gene is TRBJ2-1, the V gene TRBV7-3; D not resolved. V shed 2 bases and J shed 5 bases, with 13 bases lying between them. This CDR3 spans 15 amino acids. Germline CDR1 and CDR2: SGHTA and FQGTGA. The CDR3 loop is CASSLQTVRDNEQFF. CDR3 bases: TGTGCCAGCAGCTTACAAACGGTTAGGGACAATGAGCAGTTCTTC.

This rearrangement joins TRBV29-1 to TRBJ2-1, with D unclear. This CDR3 has 15 residues. Per germline, CDR1 SQVTM and CDR2 ANQGSEA. Trimming stripped 7 bases from V and 3 bases from J, with 19 bases between. This chain's CDR3 is CSATPREWGYNEQFF. The CDR3 DNA follows: TGCAGCGCTACACCCCGAGAATGGGGCTACAATGAGCAGTTCTTC.

This clonotype has only one observation. The chain couples TRBV5-1 to TRBJ1-2; D might be TRBD1 (5 bases). Germline-derived CDR1 and CDR2 are SGHRS and YFSETQ. The CDR3 is 14 residues long. The germline V and J ends were trimmed by 0 bases and 8 bases, with 14 bases remaining between them. CDR3 sequence reads: CASSLEGTQRGYTF. CDR3 nucleotides: TGCGCCAGCAGCTTGGAGGGGACCCAGAGAGGCTACACCTTC.

The sample holds a few counts of this clonotype. V usage is TRBV12-3 or TRBV12-4 and J usage is TRBJ1-4; possibly TRBD1 for D (5 bases). V dropped 3 bases and J dropped 7 bases, with 12 bases sitting between them. This CDR3 is built from 14 residues. CDR3 region: CASSFGRGSEKLFF. CDR3 DNA: TGTGCCAGCAGTTTCGGGAGGGGAAGTGAAAAACTGTTTTTT.

This clonotype appeared many times. The chain combines TRBV29-1 with TRBJ2-7; 12 bases are shared with TRBD1. Germline V gives CDR1 SQVTM, CDR2 ANQGSEA. CDR3 length equals 14 residues. The trim removed 7 bases at V and 3 bases at J, leaving 7 bases unmatched. The CDR3 loop reads CSGLRDRGHYEQYF. CDR3 bases: TGCAGCGGTCTCCGGGACAGGGGGCACTACGAGCAGTACTTC.

This clonotype showed up many times. The chain combines TRBV10-3 with TRBJ2-5; 7 bases are a match to TRBD1. With V trimmed by 6 bases and J by 2 bases, 3 bases remained unmatched. CDR1 and CDR2 from the germline V gene are ENHRY and SYGVKD. There are 13 residues in the CDR3. CDR3 loop: CAIRVGQQETQYF. For the CDR3, the DNA is TGTGCCATCAGAGTGGGACAGCAAGAGACCCAGTACTTC.

The chain links TRBV20-1 to TRBJ2-4; 8 positions agree with TRBD2. The CDR3 has 13 residues. Germline CDR1 and CDR2: DFQATT and SNEGSKA (reference sequence). J gave up 5 bases and V 4 bases, and 4 bases lay outside the gene matches. The DNA of the CDR3 is TGCAGTGCTACGGGACTAGTAGAAAACATTCAGTACTTC. Protein product: CSATGLVENIQYF.

The chain carries TRBV7-9 and TRBJ2-5; D gene unclear. The CDR3 length is 13 residues. Germline assignment: CDR1 SEHNR and CDR2 FQNEAQ (reference sequence). The ends were cut back, 5 bases at V and 2 bases at J, with 9 bases in the middle. The CDR3 DNA follows: TGTGCCAGCAGCGGAAGAGGACAAGAGACCCAGTACTTC. It is translated as CASSGRGQETQYF.

There are many counts of this clonotype. V is TRBV4-3 and J is TRBJ2-7; 7 bases line up with TRBD1. Germline CDR1 reads LGHNA; CDR2 reads YSLEER. This CDR3 is 14 amino acids long. V lost 8 bases and J lost 0; bases outside the gene matches: 7. For the CDR3, the DNA is TGCGCCAGCGGGGATGACAGGGACTCCTACGAGCAGTACTTC. This gives the protein CASGDDRDSYEQYF.

V gene TRBV20-1 combines with J gene TRBJ2-7; perhaps TRBD1 as D (6 bases). Trimming took 4 bases from V and 2 from J, leaving 12 bases between them. Germline V gives CDR1 DFQATT, CDR2 SNEGSKA (reference sequence). The CDR3 contains 13 residues. The CDR3 DNA follows: TGCAGTGCTACTAACAGGGTTACCTACGAGCAGTACTTC. The encoded protein is CSATNRVTYEQYF.

This clonotype occurred many times. The chain uses TRBV5-1 and TRBJ1-1, with 7 bases identical to TRBD1. Trimming at V came to 1 base and at J to 5 bases, leaving 8 bases not matched to a gene. The CDR3 is made up of 15 amino acids. Germline lookup yields CDR1 SGHRS and CDR2 YFSETQ. The CDR3 nucleotides are TGCGCCAGCAGCTTGACAGGGGCCTCTGGAACTGAAGCTTTCTTT. It yields the protein CASSLTGASGTEAFF.

In this sample, this clonotype turned up many times. V gene TRBV20-1 combines with J gene TRBJ2-3; TRBD2 aligns across 8 bases. The CDR3 totals 14 residues. J gave up 4 bases and V 6 bases, and 9 bases lay outside the gene matches. Germline CDR1 is DFQATT and CDR2 is SNEGSKA (reference sequence). The CDR3 is CSATRGGQADTQYF. CDR3 DNA: TGCAGTGCAACACGGGGGGGCCAGGCAGATACGCAGTATTTT.

This clonotype was observed many times. The V call is TRBV20-1, the J call TRBJ2-1, with 9 bases lining up with TRBD1. J lost 10 bases, V lost 5 bases, and 9 bases had no gene match. This CDR3 is built from 13 residues. Per the germline V gene, CDR1 is DFQATT and CDR2 is SNEGSKA (reference sequence). CDR3 residues: CSAPGQGRNEQFF. The CDR3 bases are TGCAGTGCTCCGGGACAGGGTCGAAACGAGCAGTTCTTC.

Ten or more counts support this clonotype. V gene TRBV25-1 combines with J gene TRBJ2-7; D uncertain. Trimming cost V 6 bases and J 4 bases, with 10 bases left between them. This CDR3 contains 12 residues. Germline V lookup: CDR1 MGHDK, CDR2 SYGVNS. As DNA, the CDR3 is TGTGCCAGCAGCGCCATAGGGTACGAGCAGTACTTC. Its protein product is CASSAIGYEQYF.

This clonotype was recorded a few times. Compared with germline, one end of the junction differs, possibly owing to a read error. This chain uses TRBV20-1 with TRBJ1-5; D not resolved. CDR3 length equals 18 residues. Germline CDR1 DFQATT, CDR2 SNEGSKA (reference sequence). DNA of the CDR3: TGCTGTGCTAGAGATCCCCGGGGAACCCCCATTAGCAATCAGCCCCAGCATTTT. It specifies CCARDPRGTPISNQPQHF.

This clonotype was counted between two and nine times. The chain recombines TRBV7-2 with TRBJ1-1; possibly TRBD1 for D (5 bases). V lost 2 bases to trimming and J lost 2 bases, with 9 bases between them. Germline lookup yields CDR1 SGHTA and CDR2 FQGNSA. CDR3 size: 14 residues. The CDR3 sequence is CASSLQGYNTEAFF. CDR3 DNA sequence: TGTGCCAGCAGCTTACAGGGTTATAACACTGAAGCTTTCTTT.

The chain is built from TRBV20-1 and TRBJ2-7; D gene unclear. The CDR3 is 13 amino acids. CDR1 and CDR2 from the germline V gene are DFQATT and SNEGSKA (reference sequence). Trimming took 1 base from V and 2 from J, leaving 9 bases between them. CDR3 in amino acids: CSARGAPAYEQYF. The CDR3 coding sequence is TGCAGTGCTAGAGGGGCCCCAGCCTACGAGCAGTACTTC.

The V and J genes are TRBV12-3 or TRBV12-4 and TRBJ1-5; a possible D gene is TRBD1 (5 bases). This CDR3 has 14 residues. Trimming took 0 bases from V and 5 from J, leaving 8 bases between them. CDR3 bases: TGTGCCAGCAGTTTAGCCAGGGTTGATCAGCCCCAGCATTTT. As protein: CASSLARVDQPQHF.

This clonotype was counted only a few times. V and J are TRBV27 and TRBJ2-3; the match to TRBD2 covers 10 bases. The CDR3 extends over 16 amino acids. From germline, CDR1 is MNHEY and CDR2 SMNVEV (reference sequence). Trimming at V came to 6 bases and at J to 2 bases, leaving 8 bases not matched to a gene. CDR3 nucleotides: TGTGCCAGCAGCTGGGATAGCGGGGGGCCCACAGATACGCAGTATTTT. It specifies CASSWDSGGPTDTQYF.